This T cell receptor beta chain was documented in a study of blood T cell repertoires in COVID-19. Study background: COVID-19 samples from acute and convalescent phases originated in the United States, Italy and Spain. Sources were T cells, B-cell-depleted T cells, or PBMCs; the material itself was cDNA or gDNA.

Trimming cost V 0 bases and J 7 bases; bases outside gene matches: 6. The CDR3 is 15 residues long. In germline, CDR1 is SGHTA, CDR2 FQGNSA. Authors' data handling: Reference gene primers were amplified, and this amplification served to estimate nucleated cell counts. Only in-frame clones appear in the TCRdb table, and some are missing; sequencing was by immunoSEQ multiplex PCR. V, J and clone size reflect that table, while D and trimming were determined from the DNA. Here the sample spans approximately 360,000 clones, around 90% being singletons. The sequence was obtained from a young man with active or convalescent COVID-19. Sequencing used peripheral blood. The chain has TRBV7-2 and TRBJ1-2; 9 bases map to TRBD1. Here the CDR3 reads CASSLADRGKVGYTF. The DNA of the CDR3 is TGTGCCAGCAGCTTAGCGGACAGGGGCAAGGTTGGCTACACCTTC.